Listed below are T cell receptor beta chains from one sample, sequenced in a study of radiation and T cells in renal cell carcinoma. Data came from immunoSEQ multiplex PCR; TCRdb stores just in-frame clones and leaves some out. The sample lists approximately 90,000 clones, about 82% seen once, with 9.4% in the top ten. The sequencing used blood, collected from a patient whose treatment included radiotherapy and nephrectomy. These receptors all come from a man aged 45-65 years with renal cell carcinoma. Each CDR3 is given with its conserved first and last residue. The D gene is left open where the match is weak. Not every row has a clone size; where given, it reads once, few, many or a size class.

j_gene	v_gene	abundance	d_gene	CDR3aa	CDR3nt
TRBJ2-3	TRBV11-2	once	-	CASSLSKPRDTQYF	TGTGCCAGCAGCTTATCGAAGCCACGGGATACGCAGTATTTT
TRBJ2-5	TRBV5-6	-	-	CASSGGEGVQETQYF	TGTGCCAGCAGCGGGGGCGAGGGCGTACAAGAGACCCAGTACTTC
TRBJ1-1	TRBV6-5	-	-	CASRRPGALTEAFF	TGTGCCAGCAGAAGACCAGGGGCGCTCACTGAAGCTTTCTTT
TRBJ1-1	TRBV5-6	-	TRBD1	CASSLGRGRGITEAFF	TGTGCCAGCAGCTTGGGCAGGGGGCGCGGGATCACTGAAGCTTTCTTT
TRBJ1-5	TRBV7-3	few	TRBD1	CASSPQGTGVQPQHF	TGTGCCAGCAGCCCTCAGGGGACAGGGGTTCAGCCCCAGCATTTT
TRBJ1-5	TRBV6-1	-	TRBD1	CATLGQPYSNQPQHF	TGTGCCACCCTGGGACAGCCGTATAGCAATCAGCCCCAGCATTTT
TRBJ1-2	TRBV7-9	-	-	CASSLGRGDYGYTF	TGTGCCAGCAGCTTAGGTCGAGGGGACTATGGCTACACCTTC
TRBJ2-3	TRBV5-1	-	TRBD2	CASSLAGAGVTDTQYF	TGCGCCAGCAGCCTCGCGGGAGCGGGGGTCACAGATACGCAGTATTTT
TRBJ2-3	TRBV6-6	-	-	CASSYESLGTDTQYF	TGTGCCAGCAGTTACGAATCGCTAGGTACAGATACGCAGTATTTT
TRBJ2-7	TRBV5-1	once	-	CASQINPWTYEQYF	TGCGCCAGCCAGATTAACCCGTGGACCTACGAGCAGTACTTC
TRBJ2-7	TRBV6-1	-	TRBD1	CASSEGGQGDGFGYF	TGTGCCAGCAGTGAAGGTGGACAGGGTGACGGGTTTGGGTACTTC
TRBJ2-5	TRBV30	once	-	CAWSPIVFETQYF	TGTGCCTGGAGTCCGATAGTCTTTGAGACCCAGTACTTC
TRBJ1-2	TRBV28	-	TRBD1	CASRGQGGTVTNYGYTF	TGTGCCAGCAGGGGACAGGGTGGCACAGTAACTAACTATGGCTACACCTTC
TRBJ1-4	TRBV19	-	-	CASSKVTATNEKLFF	TGTGCCAGTAGTAAAGTCACAGCAACTAATGAAAAACTGTTTTTT
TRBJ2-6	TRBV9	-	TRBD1	CASSTRGRNSGANVLTF	TGTGCCAGCAGCACCAGGGGGCGAAACTCTGGGGCCAACGTCCTGACTTTC
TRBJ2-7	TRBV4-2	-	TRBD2	CASSQDEARGGGEQYF	TGTGCCAGCAGCCAAGATGAGGCGCGGGGGGGCGGCGAGCAGTACTTC
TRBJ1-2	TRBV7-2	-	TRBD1	CASSPTGPYGYTF	TGTGCCAGCAGCCCGACAGGGCCTTATGGCTACACCTTC
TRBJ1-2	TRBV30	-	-	CAWSKGSSYAANYGYTF	TGTGCCTGGAGTAAGGGGTCATCCTACGCCGCTAACTATGGCTACACCTTC
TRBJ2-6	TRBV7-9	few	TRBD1	CASSKGQGHSGANVLTF	TGTGCCAGCAGCAAGGGACAGGGGCACTCTGGGGCCAACGTCCTGACTTTC
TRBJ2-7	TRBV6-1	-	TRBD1	CASSEAYGTGPYEQYF	TGTGCCAGCAGTGAAGCATACGGGACAGGGCCCTACGAGCAGTACTTC
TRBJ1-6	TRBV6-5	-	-	CASSSVVGSYNSPLHF	TGTGCCAGCAGTTCGGTTGTGGGCTCCTATAATTCACCCCTCCACTTT
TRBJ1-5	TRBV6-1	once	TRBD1	CAGRQGDQPQHF	TGTGCCGGCCGACAGGGGGATCAGCCCCAGCATTTT
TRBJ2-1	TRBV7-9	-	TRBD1	CASSPGTGAVEQFF	TGTGCCAGCAGCCCCGGGACAGGGGCCGTGGAGCAGTTCTTC
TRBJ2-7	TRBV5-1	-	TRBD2	CASSFGTSGSFSYEQYF	TGCGCCAGCAGCTTTGGGACTAGCGGGAGTTTTTCCTACGAGCAGTACTTC
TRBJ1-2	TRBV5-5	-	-	CASSYTGLDYGYTF	TGTGCCAGCAGCTATACAGGGCTCGACTATGGCTACACCTTC
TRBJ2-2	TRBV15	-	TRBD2	CATSRYRAGGSAGELFF	TGTGCCACCAGCAGATATAGGGCCGGGGGGAGCGCCGGGGAGCTGTTTTTT
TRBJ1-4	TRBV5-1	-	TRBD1	CASSLRSWQGAESEKLFF	TGCGCCAGCAGCTTGAGATCATGGCAGGGGGCTGAAAGTGAAAAACTGTTTTTT
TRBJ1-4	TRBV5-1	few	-	CASSLRGEKLFF	TGCGCCAGCAGCTTGAGGGGTGAAAAACTGTTTTTT